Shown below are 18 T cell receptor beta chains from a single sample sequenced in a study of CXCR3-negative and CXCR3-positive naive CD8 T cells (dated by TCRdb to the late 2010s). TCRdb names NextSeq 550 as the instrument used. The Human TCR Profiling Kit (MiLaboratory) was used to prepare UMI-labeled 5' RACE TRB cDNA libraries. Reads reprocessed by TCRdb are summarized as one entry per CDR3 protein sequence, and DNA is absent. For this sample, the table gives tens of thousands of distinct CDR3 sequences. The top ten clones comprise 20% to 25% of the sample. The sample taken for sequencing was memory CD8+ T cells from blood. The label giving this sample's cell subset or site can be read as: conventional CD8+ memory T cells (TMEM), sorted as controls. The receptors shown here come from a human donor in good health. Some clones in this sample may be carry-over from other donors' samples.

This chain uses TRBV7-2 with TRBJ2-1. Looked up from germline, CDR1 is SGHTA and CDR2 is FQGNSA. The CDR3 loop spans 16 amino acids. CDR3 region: CASSLVTGTPYNEQFF.

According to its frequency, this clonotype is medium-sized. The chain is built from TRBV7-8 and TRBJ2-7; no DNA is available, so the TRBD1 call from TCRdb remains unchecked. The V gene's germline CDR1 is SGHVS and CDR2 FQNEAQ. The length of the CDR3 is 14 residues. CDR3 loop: CASSLGQGPREQYF.

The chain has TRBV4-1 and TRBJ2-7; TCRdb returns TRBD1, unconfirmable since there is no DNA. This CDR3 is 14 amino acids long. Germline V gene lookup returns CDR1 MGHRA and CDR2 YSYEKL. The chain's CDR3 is CASSYGQGPYEQYF.

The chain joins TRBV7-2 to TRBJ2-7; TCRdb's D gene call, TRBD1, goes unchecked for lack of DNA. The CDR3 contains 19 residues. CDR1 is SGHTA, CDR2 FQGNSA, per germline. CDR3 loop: CASSPWASGLGESSYEQYF.

The CDR3 reads CASSLVGSRREGFF. The V call is TRBV11-1, the J call TRBJ1-1. Germline CDR1 is SGHAT and CDR2 is FQDESV (reference sequence). The CDR3 loop spans 14 amino acids. The variable domain in full, with the rest retrieved from reference TRBV11-1 and TRBJ1-1, is EAEVAQSPRYKITEKSQAVAFWCDPISGHATLYWYRQILGQGPELLVQFQDESVVDDSQLPKDRFSAERLKGVDSTLKIQPAELGDSAMYLCASSLVGSRREGFFGQGTRLTVV.

The CDR3 reads CSARERQRGQPQHF. This chain connects TRBV20-1 to TRBJ1-5. The CDR3 totals 14 residues. CDR1 and CDR2 (germline): DFQATT, SNEGSKA (reference sequence).

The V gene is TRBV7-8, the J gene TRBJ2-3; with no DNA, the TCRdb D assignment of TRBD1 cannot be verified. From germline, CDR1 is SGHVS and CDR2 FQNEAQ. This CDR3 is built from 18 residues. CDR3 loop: CASSSPEVGGGPGHTQYF.

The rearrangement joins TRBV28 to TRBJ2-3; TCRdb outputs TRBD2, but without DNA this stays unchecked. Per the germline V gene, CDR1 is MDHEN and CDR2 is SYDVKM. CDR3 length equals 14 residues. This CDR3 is CASSFLAGTDTQYF.

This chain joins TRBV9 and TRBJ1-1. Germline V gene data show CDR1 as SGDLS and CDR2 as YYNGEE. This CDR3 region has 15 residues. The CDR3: CASSSEGTAGNIAFF.

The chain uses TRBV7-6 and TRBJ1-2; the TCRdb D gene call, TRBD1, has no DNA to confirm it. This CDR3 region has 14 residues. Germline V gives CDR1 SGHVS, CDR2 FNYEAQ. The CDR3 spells CASSSPGGDYGYTF.

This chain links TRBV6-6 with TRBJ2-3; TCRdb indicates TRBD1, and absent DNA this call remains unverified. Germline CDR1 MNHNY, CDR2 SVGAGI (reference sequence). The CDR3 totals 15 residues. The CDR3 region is CASSQAGAGVDTQYF.

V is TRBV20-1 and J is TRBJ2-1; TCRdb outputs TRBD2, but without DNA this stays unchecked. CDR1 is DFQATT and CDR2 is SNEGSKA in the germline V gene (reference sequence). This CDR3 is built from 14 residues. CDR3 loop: CSARGLAINNEQFF.

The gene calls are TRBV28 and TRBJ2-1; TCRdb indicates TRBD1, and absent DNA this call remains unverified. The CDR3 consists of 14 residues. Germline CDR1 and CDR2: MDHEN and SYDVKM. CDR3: CASSFEAGRVEQFF.

The CDR3 here is CASSQDGGTGGTEAFF. The J gene is TRBJ1-1, the V gene TRBV4-3; the D call of TRBD1 rests on TCRdb alone, since no DNA is present to check it. The germline V gene has CDR1 LGHNA and CDR2 YSLEER. This CDR3 is 16 amino acids long.

Here the CDR3 reads CASSYTTGLAGGVQYF. The chain combines TRBV6-5 with TRBJ2-3; there is no DNA to check the TCRdb D call of TRBD2. The CDR3 has 16 residues. CDR1 is MNHEY and CDR2 is SVGAGI in the germline V gene.

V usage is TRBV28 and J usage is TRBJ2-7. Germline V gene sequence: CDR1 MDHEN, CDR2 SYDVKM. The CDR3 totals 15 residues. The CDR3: CASSRTRQSSYEQYF.

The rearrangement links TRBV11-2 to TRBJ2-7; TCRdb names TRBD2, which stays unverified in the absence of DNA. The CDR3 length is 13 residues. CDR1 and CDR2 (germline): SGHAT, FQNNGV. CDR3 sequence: CASRGAGGSGQYF.

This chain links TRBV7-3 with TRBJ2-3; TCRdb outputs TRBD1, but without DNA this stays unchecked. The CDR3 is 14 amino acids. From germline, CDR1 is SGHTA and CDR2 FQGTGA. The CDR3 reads CASSQYGGGDTQYF.